The 7 T cell receptor beta chains below all came from one sample that was sequenced in a study of shared clonotypes between healthy human individuals. The method was immunoSEQ multiplex PCR; TCRdb's version includes in-frame clones alone and lacks a portion of them. The data contain more than 2 million clones, 95% of them singletons. The sample taken for sequencing was naive CD4+ T cells sorted from blood. Subset denoted: CD45RA+ positively selected. The receptors come from a man between 18 and 35 years old in good health.

The J gene is TRBJ1-2, the V gene TRBV28, with a weak D call TRBD1 (6 bases). V lost 3 bases, J lost 0 bases, and 11 bases lay in between. The CDR3 contains 15 residues. Germline CDR1 is MDHEN and CDR2 is SYDVKM. The CDR3 DNA reads as TGTGCCAGCAGTTTTCTCGGGGGGCCTAACTATGGCTACACCTTC. The encoded protein is CASSFLGGPNYGYTF.

The gene calls are TRBV29-1 and TRBJ2-1; the D gene is possibly TRBD1 (6 bases). Germline V gene lookup returns CDR1 SQVTM and CDR2 ANQGSEA. V was clipped by 3 bases and J by 4 bases, with 13 bases between them. This CDR3 contains 14 residues. The chain's CDR3 is CSVEGALPYNEQFF. CDR3 nucleotide sequence: TGCAGCGTTGAGGGGGCTCTACCTTACAATGAGCAGTTCTTC.

The chain links TRBV4-3 to TRBJ2-1, with TRBD2 matching 12 bases. The CDR3 sequence is 16 residues long. V was pared by 3 bases and J by 9 bases, with 9 bases of the junction left unmatched. Germline V CDR1 and CDR2: LGHNA, YSLEER. CDR3 DNA sequence: TGCGCCAGCAGCCAGAGGACTAGCGGGATCTGGAGTGAGCAGTTCTTC. Its translation is CASSQRTSGIWSEQFF.

The V call is TRBV5-6, the J call TRBJ1-5; 9 bases match TRBD1. Germline trimming cut 4 bases from V and 4 bases from J; bases unmatched to any gene: 9. The CDR3 has 16 residues. Germline CDR1 reads SGHDT; CDR2 reads YYEEEE. The CDR3 sequence is CASSTTGTGLNQPQHF. The DNA of the CDR3 is TGTGCCAGCAGCACCACCGGGACAGGGTTAAATCAGCCCCAGCATTTT. The complete variable domain, with remaining parts taken from reference TRBV5-6 and TRBJ1-5, reads DAGVTQSPTHLIKTRGQQVTLRCSPKSGHDTVSWYQQALGQGPQFIFQYYEEEERQRGNFPDRFSGHQFPNYSSELNVNALLLGDSALYLCASSTTGTGLNQPQHFGDGTRLSIL.

This clone has at least ten counts. The chain has TRBV19 and TRBJ1-2, with no clear D. The V end lost 1 base, the J end lost 7 bases, and 7 bases lay between the germline ends. Germline lookup yields CDR1 LNHDA and CDR2 SQIVND (reference sequence). This CDR3 has 12 residues. The CDR3 nucleotides are TGTGCCAGTAGTATAGTTAGTGGTGGCTACACCTTC. Its translation: CASSIVSGGYTF.

Notes on this clone: The same CDR3 also results from other DNA sequences found in this sample. The J gene is TRBJ2-1, the V gene TRBV10-3, with TRBD1 matching over 7 bases. CDR1 ENHRY and CDR2 SYGVKD come from the germline V gene. Unmatched junction bases numbered 5, after V lost 6 bases and J lost 0 bases. The CDR3 has 15 amino acids. The CDR3 loop is CAISGGDSSYNEQFF. The CDR3, as DNA: TGTGCCATCAGCGGTGGGGACAGCTCCTACAATGAGCAGTTCTTC.

The chain uses TRBV5-4 and TRBJ2-5; 8 bases line up with TRBD1. V trimming: 4 bases; J trimming: 4 bases; junction bases outside the gene matches: 6. Germline values: CDR1 SGHNT, CDR2 YYREEE (reference sequence). The CDR3 consists of 14 residues. The CDR3 spells CASSATGGGETQYF. In nucleotides, the CDR3 is TGTGCCAGCAGCGCTACAGGGGGAGGAGAGACCCAGTACTTC.